The 25 T cell receptor beta chains reported below all come from one sample, sequenced in a study of CD8+ T cells in alopecia areata. Extracted RNA was reverse transcribed into cDNA, the sequencing template. Clones were read by immunoSEQ multiplex PCR, and TCRdb kept only the in-frame ones, dropping some. This table has 190,000 or so clones, 55% to 70% appearing once. Treatment given: oral pan-JAK inhibitor, 5-10 mg twice daily. The sample in question was CD4+ T cells sorted from blood, obtained at week 24, from a patient treated with tofacitinib. All receptors come from a human donor with alopecia areata.

This rearrangement joins TRBV7-9 to TRBJ1-2, with TRBD1 as a possible D gene (5 bases). Germline lookup yields CDR1 SEHNR and CDR2 FQNEAQ (reference sequence). Trimming took off 5 bases at V and 2 bases at J, with 15 bases between the two ends. The CDR3 is 15 residues long. The CDR3 region is CASSPPRALNYGYTF. The CDR3 DNA reads TGTGCCAGCAGCCCCCCCAGGGCGCTAAACTATGGCTACACCTTC.

The genes are TRBV5-1 and TRBJ2-3; a weak D match, TRBD1 (5 bases). This CDR3 region has 13 residues. Germline V gene sequence: CDR1 SGHRS, CDR2 YFSETQ. The V and J ends lost 0 bases and 5 bases respectively, with 7 bases between them. CDR3 bases: TGCGCCAGCAGCTTGGGGGGCAGAGATACGCAGTATTTT. It codes for CASSLGGRDTQYF. The full variable domain, rest sourced from reference TRBV5-1 and TRBJ2-3, is KAGVTQTPRYLIKTRGQQVTLSCSPISGHRSVSWYQQTPGQGLQFLFEYFSETQRNKGNFPGRFSGRQFSNSRSEMNVSTLELGDSALYLCASSLGGRDTQYFGPGTRLTVL.

This rearrangement joins TRBV4-1 to TRBJ1-2, with 9 bases aligning to TRBD1. Trimming removed 2 bases from V and 4 bases from J; junction bases left unmatched: 8. CDR1 MGHRA and CDR2 YSYEKL come from the germline V gene. The CDR3 has 16 amino acids. The DNA for the CDR3 is TGCGCCAGCAGCCAAACATGGACAGGGGAGGTCTATGGCTACACCTTC. This codes for CASSQTWTGEVYGYTF.

This chain links TRBV5-1 with TRBJ2-5, with D unresolved. V gave up 0 bases and J gave up 2 bases, with 8 bases separating them. This CDR3 has 14 residues. Germline V gene data show CDR1 as SGHRS and CDR2 as YFSETQ. CDR3 residues: CASSLGQFQETQYF. As DNA, the CDR3 is TGCGCCAGCAGCTTGGGGCAGTTTCAAGAGACCCAGTACTTC.

The sample holds a few counts of this clone. J is TRBJ1-6 and V is TRBV19; D gene uncertain. Trimming removed 1 base at V and 10 bases at J, with 11 bases between. The V gene's germline CDR1 is LNHDA and CDR2 SQIVND (reference sequence). This CDR3 has 14 amino acids. The CDR3 DNA reads as TGTGCCAGTAGTATAGCGGGGTTAAGCTCACCCCTCCACTTT. Translation: CASSIAGLSSPLHF.

The chain couples TRBV11-3 to TRBJ2-1, with a possible D match to TRBD2 (6 bases). The germline V gene encodes CDR1 SGHNT and CDR2 YENEEA. This CDR3 region has 17 residues. V lost 5 bases to trimming and J lost 0 bases, with 17 bases between them. CDR3 amino acids: CASSTSWDGSSYNEQFF. CDR3 nucleotide sequence: TGTGCCAGCAGCACAAGCTGGGACGGGAGCTCCTACAATGAGCAGTTCTTC. Combining the CDR3 with reference TRBV11-3 and TRBJ2-1 gives the whole variable domain EAGVVQSPRYKIIEKKQPVAFWCNPISGHNTLYWYLQNLGQGPELLIRYENEEAVDDSQLPKDRFSAERLKGVDSTLKIQPAELGDSAVYLCASSTSWDGSSYNEQFFGPGTRLTVL.

CDR3 in amino acids: CASSERALSETQYF. The CDR3 nucleotides read TGTGCCAGCAGTGAGCGGGCCCTCTCGGAGACCCAGTACTTC. This chain uses TRBV7-2 with TRBJ2-5; D may be TRBD2 (6 bases). The CDR3 extends over 14 amino acids. V was trimmed by 6 bases and J by 5 bases, leaving 16 bases between them. Per germline, CDR1 SGHTA and CDR2 FQGNSA.

V is TRBV1 and J is TRBJ2-1; the D call in the table, TRBD2, was not verified against the DNA. TRBV1 is flagged as a pseudogene. The CDR3 length is 14 residues. In DNA form, the CDR3 reads TGCACCAGCACAACCGGGGGGTCTTACAATGAGCAGTTCTTC. This sequence encodes CTSTTGGSYNEQFF.

This clone was seen more than once but under ten times. The CDR3 DNA follows: TGTGCCAGCAGCGTAGGTCAGCCCACAGATACGCAGTATTTT. It encodes CASSVGQPTDTQYF. J is TRBJ2-3 and V is TRBV9; D unresolved. Germline V gives CDR1 SGDLS, CDR2 YYNGEE. The CDR3 runs 14 residues. The V end was cut by 0 bases, the J end by 2 bases, with 7 bases between.

This sequence joins TRBV25-1 and TRBJ2-1, with D unclear. The CDR3 runs to 17 residues. Trimming took 6 bases from V and 0 from J, leaving 18 bases between them. CDR1 and CDR2 from the germline V gene are MGHDK and SYGVNS. The CDR3 sequence: CASSPAFLQSSYNEQFF. As DNA, the CDR3 is TGTGCCAGCAGCCCCGCGTTTCTCCAGAGCTCCTACAATGAGCAGTTCTTC.

The chain links TRBV7-2 to TRBJ1-2; no reliable D call. V was pared by 2 bases and J by 2 bases, with 6 bases between. Germline V gene lookup returns CDR1 SGHTA and CDR2 FQGNSA. The CDR3 covers 13 residues. CDR3 bases: TGTGCCAGCAGCTTAACAGCAAACTATGGCTACACCTTC. Its translation is CASSLTANYGYTF. Full variable domain (missing parts from reference TRBV7-2 and TRBJ1-2): GAGVSQSPSNKVTEKGKDVELRCDPISGHTALYWYRQSLGQGLEFLIYFQGNSAPDKSGLPSDRFSAERTGGSVSTLTIQRTQQEDSAVYLCASSLTANYGYTFGSGTRLTVV.

This clone was detected a few times. J is TRBJ2-7 and V is TRBV2; 7 nucleotides match TRBD2. The CDR3 consists of 15 residues. V lost 2 bases to trimming and J lost 6 bases; unmatched junction nucleotides: 10. Germline CDR1 is SNHLY and CDR2 is FYNNEI. The CDR3 DNA sequence: TGTGCCAGCAGTGAAACGGCTAGCGGCCTCGGCGAGCAGTACTTC. Translating gives CASSETASGLGEQYF. Filled out from reference TRBV2 and TRBJ2-7, the complete variable domain reads EPEVTQTPSHQVTQMGQEVILRCVPISNHLYFYWYRQILGQKVEFLVSFYNNEISEKSEIFDDQFSVERPDGSNFTLKIRSTKLEDSAMYFCASSETASGLGEQYFGPGTRLTVT.

The gene calls are TRBV27 and TRBJ1-5; TRBD1 matches 9 bases. Trimming at V came to 5 bases and at J to 3 bases, leaving 8 bases not matched to a gene. Germline V lookup: CDR1 MNHEY, CDR2 SMNVEV (reference sequence). The CDR3 loop spans 16 amino acids. CDR3 protein: CASSPVRDRDNQPQHF. CDR3 coding DNA: TGTGCCAGCAGTCCCGTGAGGGACAGGGACAATCAGCCCCAGCATTTT.

The rearrangement links TRBV5-1 to TRBJ2-5; 7 bases fit TRBD1. The CDR3 extends over 14 amino acids. Unmatched junction bases numbered 7, after V lost 4 bases and J lost 4 bases. CDR1 and CDR2 from the germline V gene are SGHRS and YFSETQ. CDR3 region: CASSTGQVRETQYF. In DNA form, the CDR3 reads TGCGCCAGCAGCACCGGACAGGTCCGAGAGACCCAGTACTTC. Based on the CDR3 plus reference TRBV5-1 and TRBJ2-5, the full variable domain is KAGVTQTPRYLIKTRGQQVTLSCSPISGHRSVSWYQQTPGQGLQFLFEYFSETQRNKGNFPGRFSGRQFSNSRSEMNVSTLELGDSALYLCASSTGQVRETQYFGPGTRLLVL.

The chain's CDR3 is CASSEVKAPGGYTF. CDR3 sequence (DNA): TGTGCCAGCAGTGAAGTCAAGGCGCCGGGCGGCTACACCTTC. The V call is TRBV25-1, the J call TRBJ1-2; D is unresolved. V was shortened by 2 bases and J by 8 bases, with 15 bases between the two germline ends. Germline V lookup: CDR1 MGHDK, CDR2 SYGVNS. The length of the CDR3 is 14 residues.

The chain recombines TRBV5-1 with TRBJ1-1, with 8 nucleotides matching TRBD1. V shed 3 bases, J shed 6 bases, and the junction held 4 bases outside the gene matches. CDR1 and CDR2 from the germline V gene are SGHRS and YFSETQ. The CDR3 sequence is 13 residues long. The CDR3 DNA reads TGCGCCAGCAGCTCAACAGGGGGGGCTGAAGCTTTCTTT. Translated, it gives CASSSTGGAEAFF.

V and J are TRBV7-2 and TRBJ1-4; D gene uncertain. Germline V gene data show CDR1 as SGHTA and CDR2 as FQGNSA. Deletions cut 5 bases from V and 8 bases from J, with 15 bases between. This CDR3 has 14 residues. CDR3 amino acids: CASSQESFGEKLFF. The CDR3 nucleotides are TGTGCCAGCAGCCAGGAAAGCTTTGGGGAAAAACTGTTTTTT.

The rearrangement links TRBV4-3 to TRBJ2-3; D possibly matches TRBD1 or TRBD2 (6 bases each). The V and J ends lost 0 bases and 3 bases respectively, with 13 bases between them. Per the germline V gene, CDR1 is LGHNA and CDR2 is YSLEER. The CDR3 extends over 16 amino acids. CDR3 region: CASSQEARGGTDTQYF. The CDR3 bases are TGCGCCAGCAGCCAAGAAGCCAGGGGAGGTACAGATACGCAGTATTTT.

This clone turned up a few times. The CDR3 loop is CASSLSREQYF. Here the CDR3 DNA reads TGTGCCAGCAGCTTGTCGCGGGAGCAGTACTTC. The chain joins TRBV5-6 to TRBJ2-7, with no clear D. From germline, CDR1 is SGHDT and CDR2 YYEEEE. The ends were cut back, 1 base at V and 7 bases at J, with 6 bases in the middle. CDR3 length: 11 residues.

The table lists this clone with many counts. The chain employs TRBV18 and TRBJ1-3; unclear D gene. The CDR3 contains 12 residues. CDR1 and CDR2 from the germline V gene are KGHSH and LQKENI. Deletions cut 2 bases from V and 4 bases from J, with 3 bases between. The DNA for the CDR3 is TGTGCCAGCTCACCAGACGGAAACACCATATATTTT. Translating it yields CASSPDGNTIYF.

The chain couples TRBV9 to TRBJ2-6; D gene ambiguous. Per the germline V gene, CDR1 is SGDLS and CDR2 is YYNGEE. Trimming cost V 5 bases and J 0 bases, with 3 bases left between them. The length of the CDR3 is 13 residues. CDR3 loop: CASSHSGANVLTF. In DNA form, the CDR3 reads TGTGCCAGCAGTCACTCTGGGGCCAACGTCCTGACTTTC.

The genes are TRBV2 and TRBJ1-1; TRBD1 aligns across 7 bases. This CDR3 spans 14 amino acids. V was pared by 6 bases and J by 6 bases, with 10 bases of the junction left unmatched. Per the germline V gene, CDR1 is SNHLY and CDR2 is FYNNEI. CDR3 sequence reads: CASRKDREGPEAFF. For the CDR3, the DNA is TGTGCCAGCAGAAAAGACAGGGAGGGGCCTGAAGCTTTCTTT.

The J gene is TRBJ2-7, the V gene TRBV29-1, with a possible D match to TRBD1 (6 bases). CDR1 is SQVTM, CDR2 ANQGSEA, per germline. The CDR3 spans 11 residues. The V end was cut by 7 bases, the J end by 3 bases, with 10 bases between. The CDR3 loop reads CSGGHDYEQYF. The DNA for the CDR3 is TGCAGCGGGGGACACGACTACGAGCAGTACTTC.

This clone showed up just a few times. The V gene is TRBV5-1, the J gene TRBJ2-7; D is uncertain. The CDR3 is 14 residues long. V was shortened by 5 bases and J by 1 base, with 13 bases between the two germline ends. Germline CDR1 SGHRS, CDR2 YFSETQ. CDR3 loop: CASSNDKTSYEQYF. The CDR3 coding sequence is TGCGCCAGCAGTAATGACAAGACTTCCTACGAGCAGTACTTC.

The chain combines TRBV29-1 with TRBJ2-3; TRBD1 aligns across 8 bases. Germline trimming cut 5 bases from V and 4 bases from J; bases unmatched to any gene: 8. This CDR3 region has 14 residues. Germline V gene lookup returns CDR1 SQVTM and CDR2 ANQGSEA. The CDR3 protein is CSVLPWTGSDTQYF. In DNA form, the CDR3 reads TGCAGCGTTCTACCTTGGACAGGGTCAGATACGCAGTATTTT.